The rows below give T cell receptor beta chains drawn from one sample of a study of blood T cell repertoires in COVID-19. Measured with immunoSEQ multiplex PCR; TCRdb has only the in-frame clones, and not every one. Among approximately 61,000 clones, approximately 80% were seen once, and the ten largest hold around 9.6%. Specimen: peripheral blood. Source of these receptors: a man between 45 and 60 years old with COVID-19, enrolled during active disease. CDR3s include the opening cysteine and the closing phenylalanine or tryptophan. The order of the fields is CDR3 length, V gene, J gene, D gene, clone size, CDR3 protein, CDR3 DNA. The D gene is left open where the match is weak. Part of the rows lack a size; the others show once, few, many or a class for expanded clones.

length: 18; V: TRBV11-2; J: TRBJ2-3; D: TRBD1; size: -; CDR3: CASIQRDSLNTGTDTQYF; DNA: TGTGCCAGCATCCAAAGGGACAGCCTGAATACCGGAACAGATACGCAGTATTTT
length: 14; V: TRBV28; J: TRBJ1-1; D: -; size: -; CDR3: CASRPPGANTEAFF; DNA: TGTGCCAGCAGGCCGCCAGGGGCGAACACTGAAGCTTTCTTT
length: 14; V: TRBV6-5; J: TRBJ2-7; D: -; size: -; CDR3: CASSYSASDYEQYF; DNA: TGTGCCAGCAGTTACTCGGCTAGCGACTACGAGCAGTACTTC
length: 15; V: TRBV7-8; J: TRBJ2-3; D: -; size: -; CDR3: CASSRGGGDTDTQYF; DNA: TGTGCCAGCAGCCGAGGGGGGGGAGACACAGATACGCAGTATTTT
length: 15; V: TRBV28; J: TRBJ1-1; D: -; size: -; CDR3: CASSTRTAMNTEAFF; DNA: TGTGCCAGCAGTACGAGGACAGCTATGAACACTGAAGCTTTCTTT
length: 14; V: TRBV7-9; J: TRBJ2-1; D: TRBD1; size: -; CDR3: CASSPHQGAGSQFF; DNA: TGTGCCAGCAGCCCCCACCAGGGGGCTGGTTCGCAGTTCTTC
length: 14; V: TRBV19; J: TRBJ2-7; D: -; size: once; CDR3: CASSIAGSSYEQYF; DNA: TGTGCCAGTAGTATAGCGGGGAGCTCCTACGAGCAGTACTTC
length: 15; V: TRBV27; J: TRBJ1-2; D: -; size: -; CDR3: CASSFLHTTNYGYTF; DNA: TGTGCCAGCAGTTTTCTCCACACCACCAACTATGGCTACACCTTC
length: 16; V: TRBV30; J: TRBJ2-7; D: TRBD2; size: few; CDR3: CAWSGLAGLSTYEQYF; DNA: TGTGCCTGGTCGGGACTAGCGGGGCTAAGTACCTACGAGCAGTACTTC
length: 14; V: TRBV28; J: TRBJ2-1; D: TRBD2; size: -; CDR3: CASSFGGLYNEQFF; DNA: TGTGCCAGCAGTTTCGGGGGACTATACAATGAGCAGTTCTTC
length: 13; V: TRBV2; J: TRBJ2-3; D: -; size: -; CDR3: CASRTGLTDTQYF; DNA: TGTGCCAGCAGAACAGGGCTCACAGATACGCAGTATTTT
length: 13; V: TRBV6-6; J: TRBJ1-1; D: -; size: -; CDR3: CASSPQGTPEAFF; DNA: TGTGCCAGCAGTCCCCAGGGGACCCCTGAAGCTTTCTTT
length: 18; V: TRBV18; J: TRBJ2-5; D: -; size: -; CDR3: CASSPFAQPAGKKETQYF; DNA: TGTGCCAGCTCACCGTTCGCGCAACCCGCCGGGAAGAAAGAGACCCAGTACTTC
length: 11; V: TRBV7-8; J: TRBJ2-5; D: -; size: once; CDR3: CASSAEETQYF; DNA: TGTGCCAGCAGCGCCGAGGAGACCCAGTACTTC
length: 17; V: TRBV21-1; J: TRBJ1-1; D: -; size: -; CDR3: CASSYCPGTRGSTEAFF; DNA: TGTGCCAGCAGCTATTGTCCCGGGACAAGGGGGAGCACTGAAGCTTTCTTT
length: 13; V: TRBV11-2; J: TRBJ2-7; D: -; size: -; CDR3: CASSLGESGRQYF; DNA: TGTGCCAGCAGCTTAGGGGAAAGTGGGAGGCAGTACTTC
length: 15; V: TRBV27; J: TRBJ2-3; D: -; size: -; CDR3: CASSGLRGKGDTQYF; DNA: TGTGCCAGCTCGGGACTCCGGGGAAAAGGAGATACGCAGTATTTT
length: 15; V: TRBV28; J: TRBJ2-2; D: TRBD1; size: -; CDR3: CASSYGQGITGELFF; DNA: TGTGCCAGCAGTTATGGACAGGGTATCACCGGGGAGCTGTTTTTT
length: 15; V: TRBV9; J: TRBJ2-3; D: TRBD2; size: -; CDR3: CAIGTSGSSTDTQYF; DNA: TGTGCCATCGGGACTAGCGGGAGTTCGACAGATACGCAGTATTTT
length: 14; V: TRBV6-5; J: TRBJ1-5; D: -; size: -; CDR3: CASSQGYSNQPQHF; DNA: TGTGCCAGCAGCCAGGGTTATAGCAATCAGCCCCAGCATTTT
length: 14; V: TRBV4-2; J: TRBJ1-1; D: -; size: -; CDR3: CASSQLGRDTEAFF; DNA: TGTGCCAGCAGCCAATTAGGGAGGGACACTGAAGCTTTCTTT
length: 11; V: TRBV20-1; J: TRBJ2-3; D: -; size: -; CDR3: CSARSGDTQYF; DNA: TGCAGTGCTAGATCAGGAGATACGCAGTATTTT
length: 13; V: TRBV13; J: TRBJ2-7; D: -; size: -; CDR3: CASSSDGGNEQYF; DNA: TGTGCCAGCAGCTCCGATGGGGGGAACGAGCAGTACTTC
length: 13; V: TRBV7-9; J: TRBJ2-1; D: -; size: -; CDR3: CASSLAIGDEQFF; DNA: TGTGCCAGCAGCTTAGCCATCGGGGATGAGCAGTTCTTC
length: 13; V: TRBV5-1; J: TRBJ2-1; D: -; size: few; CDR3: CASSFSRENAQFF; DNA: TGCGCCAGCAGCTTCAGTCGGGAGAACGCCCAGTTCTTC
length: 13; V: TRBV29-1; J: TRBJ1-2; D: TRBD1; size: -; CDR3: CSAQGQGVHGYTF; DNA: TGCAGCGCCCAGGGACAGGGGGTACATGGCTACACCTTC
length: 15; V: TRBV28; J: TRBJ1-1; D: -; size: -; CDR3: CASSFGGGSNTEAFF; DNA: TGTGCCAGCAGTTTTGGGGGGGGATCGAACACTGAAGCTTTCTTT
length: 15; V: TRBV7-8; J: TRBJ1-6; D: TRBD1; size: -; CDR3: CASSLAQGGRSPLHF; DNA: TGTGCCAGCAGCTTAGCGCAGGGGGGCAGATCACCCCTCCACTTT
length: 15; V: TRBV7-6; J: TRBJ1-4; D: TRBD1; size: -; CDR3: CASSLVGTGSEKLFF; DNA: TGTGCCAGCAGCTTAGTAGGGACAGGCTCAGAAAAACTGTTTTTT
length: 14; V: TRBV7-2; J: TRBJ1-2; D: -; size: -; CDR3: CASSLHRDEGGYTF; DNA: TGTGCCAGCAGCTTACACAGGGATGAAGGAGGCTACACCTTC
length: 16; V: TRBV11-2; J: TRBJ1-1; D: -; size: few; CDR3: CASSLEIDTRNTEAFF; DNA: TGTGCCAGCAGCTTAGAGATTGACACTAGGAACACTGAAGCTTTCTTT
length: 15; V: TRBV14; J: TRBJ2-7; D: -; size: -; CDR3: CASSMRGQLEGEQYF; DNA: TGTGCCAGCAGCATGCGGGGACAGCTTGAAGGCGAGCAGTACTTC
length: 16; V: TRBV28; J: TRBJ1-1; D: -; size: -; CDR3: CASSAPGLRVLTEAFF; DNA: TGTGCCAGCAGCGCTCCCGGCCTCAGGGTCCTCACTGAAGCTTTCTTT
length: 14; V: TRBV3-1/TRBV3-2; J: TRBJ2-5; D: -; size: -; CDR3: CASSPGTGGRTQYF; DNA: TGTGCCAGCAGCCCCGGGACTGGTGGGAGGACCCAGTACTTC
length: 15; V: TRBV2; J: TRBJ2-7; D: TRBD2; size: -; CDR3: CASSEKREGMYEQYF; DNA: TGTGCCAGCAGTGAAAAGCGGGAGGGTATGTACGAGCAGTACTTC
length: 14; V: TRBV5-6; J: TRBJ2-3; D: -; size: once; CDR3: CASSSGYGTDTQYF; DNA: TGTGCCAGCAGCTCCGGATACGGGACAGATACGCAGTATTTT
length: 13; V: TRBV6-2/TRBV6-3; J: TRBJ1-1; D: -; size: -; CDR3: CASSFKRGTEAFF; DNA: TGTGCCAGCAGTTTTAAGCGCGGGACTGAAGCTTTCTTT
length: 14; V: TRBV5-6; J: TRBJ1-3; D: -; size: -; CDR3: CASSLTATGNTIYF; DNA: TGTGCCAGCAGCTTAACTGCTACGGGAAACACCATATATTTT
length: 16; V: TRBV5-1; J: TRBJ1-5; D: -; size: few; CDR3: CASSPPLSISGQPQHF; DNA: TGCGCCAGCAGCCCACCACTCTCTATTTCCGGGCAGCCCCAGCATTTT
length: 15; V: TRBV6-5; J: TRBJ1-3; D: -; size: -; CDR3: CASTRQSSSGNTIYF; DNA: TGTGCCAGCACCAGACAGTCGAGCTCTGGAAACACCATATATTTT
length: 13; V: TRBV6-5; J: TRBJ1-2; D: -; size: -; CDR3: CASSRTGLGGYTF; DNA: TGTGCCAGCAGTCGAACAGGTCTAGGAGGCTACACCTTC
length: 15; V: TRBV7-9; J: TRBJ2-6; D: -; size: -; CDR3: CASSPRGSGANVLTF; DNA: TGTGCCAGCAGCCCTAGGGGGTCTGGGGCCAACGTCCTGACTTTC
length: 15; V: TRBV4-2; J: TRBJ2-3; D: -; size: -; CDR3: CASSQVFGSTDTQYF; DNA: TGTGCCAGCAGCCAAGTTTTCGGGAGCACAGATACGCAGTATTTT
length: 14; V: TRBV16; J: TRBJ2-5; D: -; size: -; CDR3: CASSQLGTKETQYF; DNA: TGTGCCAGCAGCCAATTAGGGACAAAAGAGACCCAGTACTTC
length: 15; V: TRBV11-1; J: TRBJ2-7; D: TRBD1; size: -; CDR3: CASSPGTGGRNEQYF; DNA: TGTGCCAGCAGCCCTGGGACAGGGGGCCGGAACGAGCAGTACTTC
length: 13; V: TRBV29-1; J: TRBJ1-1; D: TRBD1; size: -; CDR3: CSVANRGRTEAFF; DNA: TGCAGCGTTGCAAACAGGGGGCGAACTGAAGCTTTCTTT
length: 16; V: TRBV7-2; J: TRBJ1-6; D: TRBD1; size: -; CDR3: CASSGGGASYNSPLHF; DNA: TGTGCCAGCAGCGGAGGGGGCGCCTCCTATAATTCACCCCTCCACTTT
length: 14; V: TRBV19; J: TRBJ2-1; D: TRBD1; size: -; CDR3: CASSRGQGYNEQFF; DNA: TGTGCCAGTAGTAGGGGACAGGGCTACAATGAGCAGTTCTTC
length: 13; V: TRBV6-5; J: TRBJ1-4; D: -; size: -; CDR3: CASKGTEDEKLFF; DNA: TGTGCCAGCAAGGGAACGGAGGATGAAAAACTGTTTTTT
length: 13; V: TRBV19; J: TRBJ1-2; D: -; size: -; CDR3: CASSDRDTYGYTF; DNA: TGTGCCAGTAGTGACCGGGACACCTATGGCTACACCTTC
length: 16; V: TRBV7-9; J: TRBJ2-1; D: TRBD2; size: -; CDR3: CASSLEGLAGVNEQFF; DNA: TGTGCCAGCAGCTTAGAAGGACTAGCGGGAGTTAATGAGCAGTTCTTC
length: 13; V: TRBV6-5; J: TRBJ1-4; D: -; size: -; CDR3: CASSRTPNEKLFF; DNA: TGTGCCAGCAGCCGGACACCAAATGAAAAACTGTTTTTT
length: 14; V: TRBV27; J: TRBJ2-3; D: -; size: -; CDR3: CASSLTPSGNTQYF; DNA: TGTGCCAGCAGTTTAACTCCATCGGGAAATACGCAGTATTTT
length: 13; V: TRBV19; J: TRBJ2-1; D: TRBD2; size: once; CDR3: CASTSGKGNEQFF; DNA: TGTGCCAGTACAAGCGGGAAGGGCAATGAGCAGTTCTTC
length: 16; V: TRBV3-1/TRBV3-2; J: TRBJ1-4; D: -; size: -; CDR3: CASSGDGRIRHEKLFF; DNA: TGTGCCAGCAGCGGAGACGGGAGGATACGCCATGAAAAACTGTTTTTT
length: 14; V: TRBV6-4; J: TRBJ2-3; D: -; size: -; CDR3: CASSLLGSTDTQYF; DNA: TGTGCCAGCAGTCTACTAGGTAGCACAGATACGCAGTATTTT
length: 16; V: TRBV28; J: TRBJ2-5; D: -; size: -; CDR3: CASSPRLMLIQETQYF; DNA: TGTGCCAGCAGTCCCAGGTTGATGCTGATTCAAGAGACCCAGTACTTC
length: 18; V: TRBV3-1/TRBV3-2; J: TRBJ2-5; D: -; size: few; CDR3: CASSQDYLRLCGQETQYF; DNA: TGTGCCAGCAGCCAAGATTATCTCCGCCTGTGCGGACAAGAGACCCAGTACTTC
length: 16; V: TRBV4-3; J: TRBJ2-7; D: TRBD2; size: -; CDR3: CASSRSYSGRAYEQYF; DNA: TGCGCCAGCAGCCGATCCTATAGCGGGAGGGCCTACGAGCAGTACTTC
length: 16; V: TRBV5-1; J: TRBJ2-1; D: TRBD2; size: -; CDR3: CASSLDRTRSYNEQFF; DNA: TGCGCCAGCAGCTTGGATCGGACTAGGTCCTACAATGAGCAGTTCTTC